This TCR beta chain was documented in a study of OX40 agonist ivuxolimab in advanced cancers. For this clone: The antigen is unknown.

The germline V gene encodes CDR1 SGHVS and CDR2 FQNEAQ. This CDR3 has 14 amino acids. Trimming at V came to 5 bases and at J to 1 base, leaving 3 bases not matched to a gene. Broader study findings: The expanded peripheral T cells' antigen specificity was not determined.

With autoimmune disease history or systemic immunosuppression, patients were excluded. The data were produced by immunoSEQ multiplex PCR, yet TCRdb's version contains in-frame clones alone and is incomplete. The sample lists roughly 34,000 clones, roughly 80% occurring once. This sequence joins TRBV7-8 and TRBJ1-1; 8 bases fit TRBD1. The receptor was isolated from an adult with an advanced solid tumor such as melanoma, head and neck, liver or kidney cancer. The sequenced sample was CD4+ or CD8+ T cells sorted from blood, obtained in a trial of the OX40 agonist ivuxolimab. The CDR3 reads CASSQGQANTEAFF. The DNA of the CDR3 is TGTGCCAGCAGCCAGGGACAGGCGAACACTGAAGCTTTCTTT.